One sample yielded the 24 T cell receptor beta chains listed below, sequenced in a study of regulatory T cells in long-lasting Graves disease. As to time point: newly diagnosed GD, antithyroid drugs for less than 3 months. From PBMCs, RNA was extracted and then used to make the TCR library. Arm-PCR of CDR3 regions and iRepertoire HTBI primers were used to build TCR beta libraries. TCRdb analysed the multiplex PCR reads with MiXCR anew, one entry per CDR3 protein. The sample lists about 400,000 distinct CDR3 sequences, 15% to 20% occurring once. The data also belong to a second study, concerning T cells in Graves' hyperthyroidism and ophthalmopathy.

The starting material was peripheral blood mononuclear cells (PBMCs), obtained at new diagnosis, from a patient treated with antithyroid drugs. The receptors stem from a woman between 18 and 29 years old with Graves disease.

This clonotype was detected many times. The chain couples TRBV20-1 to TRBJ2-7; a weak D match, TRBD2 (6 bases). Germline-derived CDR1 and CDR2 are DFQATT and SNEGSKA (reference sequence). The germline V and J ends were trimmed by 5 bases and 5 bases, with 16 bases remaining between them. This CDR3 spans 13 amino acids. The CDR3 coding sequence is TGCAGTGCTGCCACTAGCCCTGTCGACGAGCAGTACTTC. Its protein product is CSAATSPVDEQYF.

The sample holds many counts of this clonotype. V usage is TRBV3-1 and J usage is TRBJ1-5; D possibly corresponds to TRBD1 (5 bases). V lost 0 bases, J lost 3 bases, and 9 bases lay in between. Germline loops: CDR1 LGHDT, CDR2 YNNKEL (reference sequence). This CDR3 spans 15 amino acids. The CDR3 protein is CASSQDYGHNQPQHF. As DNA, the CDR3 is TGTGCCAGCAGCCAAGATTATGGACACAATCAGCCCCAGCATTTT. Looking up the rest from reference TRBV3-1 and TRBJ1-5 gives the full variable domain: DTAVSQTPKYLVTQMGNDKSIKCEQNLGHDTMYWYKQDSKKFLKIMFSYNNKELIINETVPNRFSPKSPDKAHLNLHINSLELGDSAVYFCASSQDYGHNQPQHFGDGTRLSIL.

Ten or more counts support this clonotype. The rearrangement joins TRBV12-3 or TRBV12-4 to TRBJ2-7, with 9 bases aligning to TRBD1. Germline trimming cut 4 bases from V and 0 bases from J; bases unmatched to any gene: 10. The CDR3 totals 17 residues. Here the CDR3 DNA reads TGTGCCAGCAGTTCCCAGCCCGGGACAGGGAACTCCTACGAGCAGTACTTC. This translates into CASSSQPGTGNSYEQYF.

This clonotype was seen at least ten times. The rearrangement joins TRBV9 to TRBJ2-7, with TRBD1 matching over 8 bases. The trim removed 0 bases at V and 3 bases at J, leaving 5 bases unmatched. Per germline, CDR1 SGDLS and CDR2 YYNGEE. The CDR3 runs 15 residues. The DNA of the CDR3 is TGTGCCAGCAGCGTAGCTCCAGGGGGCAACTACGAGCAGTACTTC. As protein: CASSVAPGGNYEQYF.

The rearrangement uses TRBV29-1 and TRBJ2-2; tentatively, D is TRBD1 (6 bases). Germline CDR1 and CDR2: SQVTM and ANQGSEA. This CDR3 has 13 amino acids. Trimming shortened V by 8 bases and J by 1 base, and 11 bases separated the two germline ends. In DNA form, the CDR3 reads TGCAGCCCGGGACAACTGAACACCGGGGAGCTGTTTTTT. Its translation: CSPGQLNTGELFF.

This clonotype was seen repeatedly, ten times or more. The rearrangement joins TRBV6-1 to TRBJ2-1; 13 bases line up with TRBD2. The CDR3 has 15 residues. Germline V gene data show CDR1 as MNHNS and CDR2 as SASEGT. V lost 6 bases and J lost 5; bases outside the gene matches: 4. CDR3 residues: CASRRLAGGNNEQFF. The CDR3 DNA reads as TGTGCCAGCAGAAGACTAGCGGGAGGAAACAATGAGCAGTTCTTC.

At least ten counts were recorded for this clonotype. The chain employs TRBV30 and TRBJ1-2; D gene ambiguous. V was trimmed by 4 bases and J by 4 bases, leaving 13 bases between them. Per germline, CDR1 GTSNPN and CDR2 SVGIG (reference sequence). The CDR3 loop spans 13 amino acids. This CDR3 is CAWTPLHGYGYTF. The CDR3 DNA follows: TGTGCCTGGACTCCCTTACACGGCTATGGCTACACCTTC.

This clonotype was observed a handful of times. This chain uses TRBV7-6 with TRBJ2-5, with 11 nucleotides matching TRBD2. CDR3 length: 16 amino acids. The V gene end was trimmed by 1 base and the J gene end by 5 bases; junction bases not matched to a gene: 6. CDR1 is SGHVS, CDR2 FNYEAQ, per germline. CDR3 nucleotide sequence: TGTGCCAGCAGCTTAGTCCCTAGCGGGGGGACGGAGACCCAGTACTTC. Amino acids: CASSLVPSGGTETQYF.

This clonotype has a count of ten or more. The chain links TRBV5-1 to TRBJ1-1; D is unresolved. Germline V lookup: CDR1 SGHRS, CDR2 YFSETQ. V was cut by 0 bases and J by 6 bases, with 6 bases left in between. This CDR3 is built from 12 residues. The CDR3 loop is CASSLGAAEAFF. The CDR3 coding sequence is TGCGCCAGCAGCTTGGGGGCCGCTGAAGCTTTCTTT.

This clonotype came up many times. The chain employs TRBV20-1 and TRBJ2-7; D may be TRBD2 (6 bases). This CDR3 is built from 15 residues. V was shortened by 3 bases and J by 0 bases, with 15 bases between the two germline ends. Germline V lookup: CDR1 DFQATT, CDR2 SNEGSKA (reference sequence). The CDR3, as DNA: TGCAGTGCTAGTGGCCGGGACTCAAGCTCCTACGAGCAGTACTTC. Protein product: CSASGRDSSSYEQYF.

The V gene is TRBV29-1, the J gene TRBJ1-2; D perhaps matches TRBD1 (6 bases). The CDR3 is 13 residues long. The germline gives CDR1 SQVTM, CDR2 ANQGSEA. Deletions cut 4 bases from V and 1 base from J, with 10 bases between. The CDR3 region is CSVGQVLNYGYTF. The CDR3, as DNA: TGCAGCGTTGGACAGGTCCTTAACTATGGCTACACCTTC.

The table lists this clonotype with many counts. The J gene is TRBJ2-7, the V gene TRBV3-1, with D perhaps matching TRBD1 or TRBD2 (6 bases each). The CDR3 extends over 16 amino acids. Germline-derived CDR1 and CDR2 are LGHDT and YNNKEL (reference sequence). V lost 0 bases and J 5 bases, leaving 17 bases between the germline ends. The CDR3 nucleotides are TGTGCCAGCAGCCAAGATCCGGGGGCAGGGTCCCACGAGCAGTACTTC. As protein: CASSQDPGAGSHEQYF.

This clonotype was detected many times. V gene TRBV12-3 or TRBV12-4 combines with J gene TRBJ1-2, with D uncertain. The CDR3 is 16 amino acids. The V and J ends lost 0 bases and 3 bases respectively, with 14 bases between them. DNA for the CDR3: TGTGCCAGCAGTTTAGCGGTCGTGACGGCAGACTATGGCTACACCTTC. Its protein is CASSLAVVTADYGYTF.

In this sample, this clonotype turned up many times. The V gene is TRBV5-1, the J gene TRBJ2-2; 7 nucleotides match TRBD1. The CDR3 covers 16 residues. Germline assignment: CDR1 SGHRS and CDR2 YFSETQ. V dropped 3 bases and J dropped 1; count of bases not matched to a gene: 6. CDR3 DNA sequence: TGCGCCAGCAGCTCGACAGGGTTAGGGAACACCGGGGAGCTGTTTTTT. Translating gives CASSSTGLGNTGELFF.

This clonotype was detected a few times. The chain employs TRBV5-1 and TRBJ2-1, with 9 bases fitting TRBD1. Germline V lookup: CDR1 SGHRS, CDR2 YFSETQ. This CDR3 region has 15 residues. Losses at the gene ends were 4 bases for V and 8 bases for J; bases not matched to a gene: 10. For the CDR3, the DNA is TGCGCCAGCAGCCCGACAGGGGGATTCTTCGATGAGCAGTTCTTC. Its translation: CASSPTGGFFDEQFF.

At least ten counts were recorded for this clonotype. The rearrangement links TRBV10-3 to TRBJ2-2; 10 positions agree with TRBD2. The V gene end was trimmed by 5 bases and the J gene end by 4 bases; junction bases not matched to a gene: 4. Looked up from germline, CDR1 is ENHRY and CDR2 is SYGVKD. The CDR3 consists of 15 residues. The CDR3 nucleotides are TGTGCCATCAGTCGAGCGGGAGGGGTCACCGGGGAGCTGTTTTTT. This codes for CAISRAGGVTGELFF.

This clonotype has at least ten counts. The V call is TRBV28, the J call TRBJ2-1; TRBD2 matches at 12 bases. V dropped 7 bases and J dropped 6; count of bases not matched to a gene: 19. The CDR3 covers 19 residues. Germline V lookup: CDR1 MDHEN, CDR2 SYDVKM. CDR3 DNA: TGTGCCAGCAACTCGGATGGACTAGCGGGACCAGCCGGTATCAATGAGCAGTTCTTC. Its translation: CASNSDGLAGPAGINEQFF.

This clonotype occurred many times. V usage is TRBV3-1 and J usage is TRBJ2-1, with 12 bases fitting TRBD2. V was pared by 1 base and J by 0 bases, with 1 base of the junction left unmatched. This CDR3 has 17 amino acids. Looked up from germline, CDR1 is LGHDT and CDR2 is YNNKEL (reference sequence). The CDR3 protein is CASSQVTSGSSYNEQFF. As DNA, the CDR3 is TGTGCCAGCAGCCAAGTGACTAGCGGGAGCTCCTACAATGAGCAGTTCTTC.

This clonotype has a count of ten or more. V usage is TRBV20-1 and J usage is TRBJ2-5; D gene uncertain. The germline gives CDR1 DFQATT, CDR2 SNEGSKA (reference sequence). Trimming left V 5 bases short and J 9 bases short, with 13 bases between. The length of the CDR3 is 11 residues. Here the CDR3 DNA reads TGCAGTGCTCCCTTTCTTATGGCCCAGTACTTC. Translated: CSAPFLMAQYF.

This clonotype was detected many times. The V call is TRBV11-2, the J call TRBJ2-7, with D tentatively TRBD2 (6 bases). The germline V gene encodes CDR1 SGHAT and CDR2 FQNNGV. CDR3 length: 15 amino acids. Trimming pared 0 bases from V and 0 bases from J, leaving 9 bases between. CDR3 nucleotide sequence: TGTGCCAGCAGCTTAGAGTACGGGAGCTCCTACGAGCAGTACTTC. It encodes CASSLEYGSSYEQYF.

This clonotype was observed many times. V usage is TRBV2 and J usage is TRBJ2-7; D is possibly TRBD2 (6 bases). This CDR3 is 11 amino acids long. V was shortened by 10 bases and J by 5 bases, with 12 bases between the two germline ends. Germline-derived CDR1 and CDR2 are SNHLY and FYNNEI. The CDR3 DNA sequence: TGTGCCACCAACGGCGGGAACGAGCAGTACTTC. Translating it yields CATNGGNEQYF.

In its sample, this clonotype was seen a few times. The chain carries TRBV6-1 and TRBJ2-7; 8 positions match TRBD1. The CDR3 runs 15 residues. Germline CDR1 and CDR2: MNHNS and SASEGT. V was pared by 8 bases and J by 5 bases, with 14 bases of the junction left unmatched. The CDR3 bases are TGTGCCAGCGATATTCAGGGGGCGCGTTCCGACGAGCAGTACTTC. Translating gives CASDIQGARSDEQYF.

This clonotype was counted ten times or more. The CDR3 loop is CASSQAGTNQPQHF. The CDR3 bases are TGTGCCAGCAGCCAAGCGGGGACCAATCAGCCCCAGCATTTT. V and J are TRBV3-1 and TRBJ1-5; a weak D match, TRBD1 (5 bases). Trimming pared 1 base from V and 3 bases from J, leaving 7 bases between. The CDR3 sequence is 14 residues long. Germline lookup yields CDR1 LGHDT and CDR2 YNNKEL (reference sequence).

This clonotype was seen many times. The V gene is TRBV7-6, the J gene TRBJ2-7; 7 bases match TRBD2. V was clipped by 5 bases and J by 4 bases; unmatched bases: 5. The CDR3 is 13 amino acids. Germline CDR1 and CDR2: SGHVS and FNYEAQ. CDR3 sequence: CASSAPGGYEQYF. In DNA, the CDR3 is TGTGCCAGCAGCGCCCCGGGGGGTTACGAGCAGTACTTC.